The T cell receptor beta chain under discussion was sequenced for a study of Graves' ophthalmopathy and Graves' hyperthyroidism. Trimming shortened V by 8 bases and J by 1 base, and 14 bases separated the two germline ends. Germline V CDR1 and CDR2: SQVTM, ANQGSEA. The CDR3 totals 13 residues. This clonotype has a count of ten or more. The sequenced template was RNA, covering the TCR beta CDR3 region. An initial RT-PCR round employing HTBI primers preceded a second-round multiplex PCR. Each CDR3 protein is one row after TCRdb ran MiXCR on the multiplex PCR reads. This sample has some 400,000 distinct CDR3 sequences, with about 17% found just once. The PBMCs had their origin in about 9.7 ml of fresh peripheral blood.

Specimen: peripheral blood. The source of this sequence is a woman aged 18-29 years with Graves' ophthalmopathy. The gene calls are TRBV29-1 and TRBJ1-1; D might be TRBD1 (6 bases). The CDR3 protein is CSTSGTKNTEAFF. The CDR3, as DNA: TGCAGCACCTCCGGGACAAAGAACACTGAAGCTTTCTTT.